Each of the 26 T cell receptor beta chains below was sequenced from the same sample in a study of cytomegalovirus exposure and HLA in healthy donors. Primers for the PCR totalled 60 Vbeta and 13 Jbeta. The protocol was immunoSEQ multiplex PCR, while the TCRdb copy is restricted to in-frame clones and leaves out a portion. The sample holds a few hundred thousand clones, 83% seen once. Sequences were obtained from PBMCs. These receptors originate from a girl aged 10 to 17 in good health and CMV-seronegative.

The chain carries TRBV28 and TRBJ2-7; a weak D match, TRBD1 (7 bases). The CDR3 length is 15 residues. The V gene's germline CDR1 is MDHEN and CDR2 SYDVKM. The V end lost 6 bases, the J end lost 3 bases, and 18 bases lay between the germline ends. The CDR3 DNA sequence: TGTGCCAGCAGCCCAGCAGGGGGAGGAGTCTACGAGCAGTACTTC. As protein: CASSPAGGGVYEQYF.

The chain carries TRBV5-5 and TRBJ2-7; D not certain. Germline V gene lookup returns CDR1 SGHKS and CDR2 YYEKEE (reference sequence). Trimming stripped 1 base from V and 6 bases from J, with 8 bases between. The CDR3 extends over 12 amino acids. The CDR3 nucleotides are TGTGCCAGCAGCTTGAGAGGCCTCGAGCAGTACTTC. Amino acid sequence: CASSLRGLEQYF.

The rearrangement uses TRBV28 and TRBJ2-5; no definite D call. Per germline, CDR1 MDHEN and CDR2 SYDVKM. This CDR3 has 15 amino acids. The V end was cut by 8 bases, the J end by 0 bases, with 16 bases between. The CDR3 DNA follows: TGTGCCAGCGACTCAACTTCCAGCTACCAAGAGACCCAGTACTTC. Translating it yields CASDSTSSYQETQYF. Variable domain in full (rest from reference TRBV28 and TRBJ2-5): DVKVTQSSRYLVKRTGEKVFLECVQDMDHENMFWYRQDPGLGLRLIYFSYDVKMKEKGDIPEGYSVSREKKERFSLILESASTNQTSMYLCASDSTSSYQETQYFGPGTRLLVL.

The CDR3 here is CASRIGDSVQETQYF. The CDR3 DNA reads as TGTGCCAGCAGGATAGGAGACTCCGTCCAGGAGACCCAGTACTTC. The V call is TRBV2, the J call TRBJ2-5; D remains ambiguous. Germline loops: CDR1 SNHLY, CDR2 FYNNEI. The CDR3 consists of 15 residues. The V end lost 6 bases, the J end lost 5 bases, and 19 bases lay between the germline ends.

This chain connects TRBV9 to TRBJ2-7; TRBD1 matches 8 bases. Trimming took 0 bases from V and 5 from J; bases not matched to a gene: 4. Germline values: CDR1 SGDLS, CDR2 YYNGEE. The CDR3 spans 14 residues. CDR3 nucleotide sequence: TGTGCCAGCAGCGTAGTTCCGACAGGGGACGAGCAGTACTTC. It specifies CASSVVPTGDEQYF.

The chain couples TRBV30 to TRBJ2-5, with D hard to call. The CDR3 consists of 11 residues. V lost 3 bases and J lost 1, with 3 bases in between. Germline V gives CDR1 GTSNPN, CDR2 SVGIG (reference sequence). The DNA of the CDR3 is TGTGCCTGGAGCGTCCAAGAGACCCAGTACTTC. The encoded protein is CAWSVQETQYF.

The chain carries TRBV27 and TRBJ2-5, with D tentatively TRBD2 (5 bases). The CDR3 contains 13 residues. V lost 7 bases, J lost 7 bases, and 16 bases lay in between. The germline CDR1 and CDR2 sequences are MNHEY and SMNVEV (reference sequence). The CDR3: CASIAKREGTQYF. The CDR3 bases are TGTGCCAGCATCGCCAAACGGGAAGGGACCCAGTACTTC.

The V and J genes are TRBV30 and TRBJ1-6; D is unclear. Germline V gives CDR1 GTSNPN, CDR2 SVGIG (reference sequence). The CDR3 consists of 14 residues. V was clipped by 4 bases and J by 7 bases, with 14 bases between them. The CDR3 DNA sequence: TGTGCCTGGAACGGAGGGAGCCTAAATTCACCCCTCCACTTT. Its protein is CAWNGGSLNSPLHF.

V and J are TRBV5-5 and TRBJ1-5; D perhaps matches TRBD1 (6 bases). CDR1 and CDR2 from the germline V gene are SGHKS and YYEKEE (reference sequence). Trimming pared 0 bases from V and 7 bases from J, leaving 11 bases between. The CDR3 covers 14 residues. DNA for the CDR3: TGTGCCAGCAGCTTGGCAGGGGAGGGACAGCCCCAGCATTTT. Protein product: CASSLAGEGQPQHF.

The genes are TRBV6-4 and TRBJ2-7; 7 bases match TRBD1. CDR3 length: 14 amino acids. Germline values: CDR1 MRHNA, CDR2 SNTAGT. With V trimmed by 10 bases and J by 0 bases, 9 bases remained unmatched. CDR3 residues: CAIPGQRSSYEQYF. The CDR3 nucleotides are TGTGCCATCCCGGGACAGCGGAGCTCCTACGAGCAGTACTTC.

V and J are TRBV27 and TRBJ1-5, with D hard to call. In germline, CDR1 is MNHEY, CDR2 SMNVEV (reference sequence). Trimming left V 5 bases short and J 1 base short, with 6 bases between. The CDR3 is 13 amino acids. As DNA, the CDR3 is TGTGCCAGCAGTCCCAAAAGCAATCAGCCCCAGCATTTT. The encoded protein is CASSPKSNQPQHF.

This clone was seen once. The chain uses TRBV11-2 and TRBJ2-2, with D uncertain. The CDR3 covers 15 residues. The germline V and J ends were trimmed by 5 bases and 1 base, with 11 bases remaining between them. The germline gives CDR1 SGHAT, CDR2 FQNNGV. CDR3 sequence reads: CASSPSGLNTGELFF. The CDR3 nucleotides are TGTGCCAGCAGCCCTTCGGGTCTGAACACCGGGGAGCTGTTTTTT. Filled out from reference TRBV11-2 and TRBJ2-2, the complete variable domain reads EAGVAQSPRYKIIEKRQSVAFWCNPISGHATLYWYQQILGQGPKLLIQFQNNGVVDDSQLPKDRFSAERLKGVDSTLKIQPAKLEDSAVYLCASSPSGLNTGELFFGEGSRLTVL.

The rearrangement joins TRBV2 to TRBJ2-2, with 8 bases fitting TRBD1. Germline CDR1 reads SNHLY; CDR2 reads FYNNEI. This CDR3 has 16 residues. The trim removed 7 bases at V and 3 bases at J, leaving 10 bases unmatched. The CDR3 sequence is CASTTRTGIDTGELFF. The CDR3, as DNA: TGTGCCAGCACCACAAGGACAGGGATTGACACCGGGGAGCTGTTTTTT. Variable domain in full (rest from reference TRBV2 and TRBJ2-2): EPEVTQTPSHQVTQMGQEVILRCVPISNHLYFYWYRQILGQKVEFLVSFYNNEISEKSEIFDDQFSVERPDGSNFTLKIRSTKLEDSAMYFCASTTRTGIDTGELFFGEGSRLTVL.

The CDR3 DNA reads as TGTGCCAGTAGCGTGGGACAGTACAAAATGAAGGCGCACTATGGCTACACCTTC. Residues: CASSVGQYKMKAHYGYTF. The chain carries TRBV19 and TRBJ1-2; 7 bases match TRBD1. The CDR3 extends over 18 amino acids. V trimming: 6 bases; J trimming: 3 bases; junction bases outside the gene matches: 19. CDR1 and CDR2 (germline): LNHDA, SQIVND (reference sequence).

The chain combines TRBV30 with TRBJ1-5, with D maybe TRBD1 (5 bases). Germline CDR1 is GTSNPN and CDR2 is SVGIG (reference sequence). The CDR3 is 14 residues long. Trimming shortened V by 5 bases and J by 4 bases, and 15 bases separated the two germline ends. The CDR3 nucleotides read TGTGCCTGGGGTCCCAGCGGGGGAAATCAGCCCCAGCATTTT. Its translation: CAWGPSGGNQPQHF.

This chain joins TRBV7-6 and TRBJ1-1, with 7 bases aligning to TRBD1. Looked up from germline, CDR1 is SGHVS and CDR2 is FNYEAQ. V was clipped by 1 base and J by 2 bases; unmatched bases: 1. This CDR3 is built from 14 residues. This chain's CDR3 is CASSLGQGNTEAFF. For the CDR3, the DNA is TGTGCCAGCAGCTTAGGACAGGGAAACACTGAAGCTTTCTTT.

The J gene is TRBJ2-7, the V gene TRBV5-5; no firm D call. The CDR3 consists of 15 residues. V was pared by 0 bases and J by 2 bases, with 12 bases between. Germline loops: CDR1 SGHKS, CDR2 YYEKEE (reference sequence). The CDR3 reads CASSLAHSITYEQYF. As DNA, the CDR3 is TGTGCCAGCAGCTTGGCTCACAGCATAACCTACGAGCAGTACTTC. Filled out from reference TRBV5-5 and TRBJ2-7, the complete variable domain reads DAGVTQSPTHLIKTRGQQVTLRCSPISGHKSVSWYQQVLGQGPQFIFQYYEKEERGRGNFPDRFSARQFPNYSSELNVNALLLGDSALYLCASSLAHSITYEQYFGPGTRLTVT.

The rearrangement uses TRBV5-1 and TRBJ2-1, with TRBD2 identical over 14 bases. The CDR3 consists of 17 residues. Per germline, CDR1 SGHRS and CDR2 YFSETQ. V lost 4 bases and J lost 4; bases outside the gene matches: 7. The CDR3 DNA reads TGCGCCAGCAGCCTAAGGACTAGCGGGGGGCAATACAATGAGCAGTTCTTC. Encoded protein: CASSLRTSGGQYNEQFF.

The chain is built from TRBV5-4 and TRBJ2-7; the D is unclear. The CDR3 is made up of 13 amino acids. Germline V CDR1 and CDR2: SGHNT, YYREEE (reference sequence). Trimming cost V 0 bases and J 7 bases, with 11 bases left between them. For the CDR3, the DNA is TGTGCCAGCAGCTTGGGAGCTGGTAAAGAGCAGTACTTC. As protein: CASSLGAGKEQYF.

The genes are TRBV6-6 and TRBJ2-7, with 8 bases identical to TRBD2. The junction had 10 bases not matched to a gene; V was cut back by 8 bases and J by 4 bases. CDR3 length equals 14 residues. CDR1 and CDR2 (germline): MNHNY, SVGAGI (reference sequence). The CDR3 loop reads CASGSSGSSYEQYF. CDR3 bases: TGTGCCAGCGGATCCAGCGGGAGTAGTTACGAGCAGTACTTC.

The chain links TRBV6-5 to TRBJ2-1; 8 bases are a match to TRBD2. Per germline, CDR1 MNHEY and CDR2 SVGAGI. This CDR3 contains 13 residues. With 6 bases clipped from V and 12 bases from J, the junction kept 10 bases outside the gene matches. CDR3 amino acids: CASSRPGGGGQFF. In nucleotides, the CDR3 is TGTGCCAGCAGCAGACCCGGGGGGGGCGGGCAGTTCTTC.

The chain combines TRBV28 with TRBJ1-5; 7 bases map to TRBD1. There are 15 residues in the CDR3. V lost 5 bases to trimming and J lost 2 bases; unmatched junction nucleotides: 6. Germline CDR1 and CDR2: MDHEN and SYDVKM. CDR3 in amino acids: CASSLTGLGNQPQHF. The CDR3 DNA reads TGTGCCAGCAGTCTGACAGGGTTGGGCAATCAGCCCCAGCATTTT.

The gene calls are TRBV19 and TRBJ2-3; a weak D match, TRBD2 (5 bases). CDR3 size: 16 residues. With 0 bases removed from V and 2 bases from J, the gap between germline ends came to 12 bases. In germline, CDR1 is LNHDA, CDR2 SQIVND (reference sequence). For the CDR3, the DNA is TGTGCCAGTAGTATAGATCTACGGGGATACACAGATACGCAGTATTTT. This translates into CASSIDLRGYTDTQYF.

This clone has only one observation. This chain joins TRBV29-1 and TRBJ2-2, with TRBD2 matching over 8 bases. The CDR3 is made up of 15 amino acids. Germline V lookup: CDR1 SQVTM, CDR2 ANQGSEA. V lost 7 bases, J lost 0 bases, and 7 bases stayed unmatched. Written as DNA, the CDR3 is TGCAGCGCCCTAGGACTAGCTGCGAACACCGGGGAGCTGTTTTTT. Translating it yields CSALGLAANTGELFF.

The chain has TRBV7-2 and TRBJ1-2; D may be TRBD1 (5 bases). This CDR3 is built from 16 residues. Germline V gene data show CDR1 as SGHTA and CDR2 as FQGNSA. Trimming removed 2 bases from V and 0 bases from J, with 13 bases in between. The CDR3 loop is CASSLRVQGSNYGYTF. CDR3 in DNA: TGTGCCAGCAGCTTAAGGGTCCAGGGTTCTAACTATGGCTACACCTTC.

The CDR3 protein is CASSLGEPNWNTEAFF. The CDR3 nucleotides read TGCGCCAGCAGCTTGGGGGAGCCGAATTGGAACACTGAAGCTTTCTTT. The V gene is TRBV5-1, the J gene TRBJ1-1; no clear D gene. This CDR3 has 16 amino acids. Germline V gene sequence: CDR1 SGHRS, CDR2 YFSETQ. With 0 bases removed from V and 1 base from J, the gap between germline ends came to 13 bases.